This TCR beta chain was recovered during a study of T cell repertoires in cytomegalovirus infection. Study overall: An indication of both CMV infection and matching HLA type came from public TCR beta signatures.

V lost 0 bases to trimming and J lost 9 bases, with 8 bases between them. The CDR3 covers 13 residues. The germline V gene encodes CDR1 LGHNA and CDR2 YSLEER. This clonotype was recorded at least ten times. One entry per CDR3 protein, called by TCRdb with MiXCR from the reads. The data show more than 250,000 distinct CDR3 sequences, roughly an eighth seen once. The sample comprised PBMCs. The chain employs TRBV4-3 and TRBJ2-2; D not resolved. The TCR comes from a human donor in good health (CMV status not recorded). Some clones in this sample may be carry-over from other donors' samples. The CDR3 sequence is CASSQDSRRELFF. CDR3 nucleotide sequence: TGCGCCAGCAGCCAAGATTCCCGACGGGAGCTGTTTTTT.